This T cell receptor (beta chain) stems from a study of CXCR3-negative and CXCR3-positive naive CD8 T cells. cDNA libraries for TRB were generated by 5' RACE incorporating UMI labels. TCRdb re-called the 5' RACE reads, yielding one record per CDR3 amino acid sequence without DNA. The sample yields about 130,000 distinct CDR3 sequences, of which the top ten take up approximately 0.3%. Germline V gene sequence: CDR1 SEHNR, CDR2 FQNEAQ (reference sequence). CDR3 length equals 15 residues. The chain has TRBV7-9 and TRBJ1-5; the D call of TRBD1 rests on TCRdb alone, since no DNA is present to check it. The clonotype comes from a human donor in good health. Some clones in this sample may be carry-over from other donors' samples. Source material: naive CXCR3- CD8+ T cells from blood. Subset defined: CD45RO-CCR7+CD27+CD95- naive CD8+ T cells lacking CXCR3 (TNR3-). This CDR3 is CASSLDARGDQPQHF.